The sequence of this TCR beta chain was determined in a study of cytomegalovirus exposure and HLA in healthy donors. This clone has only a few counts. The antigen remains unidentified. TCRdb keeps only in-frame clones here, not all; method: immunoSEQ multiplex PCR. The sample lists fewer than 100,000 clones, roughly 90% occurring once. Germline V CDR1 and CDR2: SGHTA, FQGNSA. The CDR3 loop spans 15 amino acids. V trimming: 0 bases; J trimming: 7 bases; junction bases outside the gene matches: 4. Findings and limits, study-wide: It was about 180 TCR beta chains that were listed as cytomegalovirus-associated.

The donors were in the roughly 130-subject validation cohort, distinct from the roughly 600-subject first cohort. The sequenced sample was PBMCs. The rearrangement uses TRBV7-2 and TRBJ1-2, with 11 bases aligning to TRBD1. This TCR was recovered from a man aged 30-40 years in good health and CMV-seronegative. CDR3 coding DNA: TGTGCCAGCAGCTTAGCCCCGGACAGGGGGCTTGGCTACACCTTC. Translated: CASSLAPDRGLGYTF.